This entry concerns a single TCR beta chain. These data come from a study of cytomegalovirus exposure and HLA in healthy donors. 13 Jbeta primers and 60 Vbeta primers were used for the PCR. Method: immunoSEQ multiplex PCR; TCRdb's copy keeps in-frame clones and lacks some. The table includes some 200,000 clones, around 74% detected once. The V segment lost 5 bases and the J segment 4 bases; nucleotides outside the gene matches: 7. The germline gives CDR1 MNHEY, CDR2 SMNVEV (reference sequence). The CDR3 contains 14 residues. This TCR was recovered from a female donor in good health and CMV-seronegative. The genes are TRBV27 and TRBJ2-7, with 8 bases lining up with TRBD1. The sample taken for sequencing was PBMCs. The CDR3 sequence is CASSRRQGQYEQYF. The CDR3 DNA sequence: TGTGCCAGCAGTCGACGACAGGGGCAATACGAGCAGTACTTC.